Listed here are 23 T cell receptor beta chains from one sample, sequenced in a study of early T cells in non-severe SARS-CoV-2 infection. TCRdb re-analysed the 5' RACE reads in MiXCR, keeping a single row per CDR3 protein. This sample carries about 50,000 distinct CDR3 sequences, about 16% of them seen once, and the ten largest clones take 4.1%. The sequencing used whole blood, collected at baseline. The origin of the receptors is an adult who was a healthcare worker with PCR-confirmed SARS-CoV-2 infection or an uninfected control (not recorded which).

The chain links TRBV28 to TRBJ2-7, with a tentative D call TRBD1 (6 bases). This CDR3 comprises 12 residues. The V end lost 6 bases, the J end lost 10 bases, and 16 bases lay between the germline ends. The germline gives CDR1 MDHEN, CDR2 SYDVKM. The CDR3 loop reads CASSTTQGYQYF. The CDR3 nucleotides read TGTGCCAGCAGCACCACTCAGGGGTATCAGTACTTC.

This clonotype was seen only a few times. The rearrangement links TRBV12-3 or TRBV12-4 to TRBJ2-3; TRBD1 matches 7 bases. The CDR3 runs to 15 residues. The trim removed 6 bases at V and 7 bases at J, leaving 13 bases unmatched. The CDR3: CASRSTAGGPNTQYF. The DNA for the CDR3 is TGTGCCAGCAGGTCCACCGCAGGGGGTCCGAATACGCAGTATTTT.

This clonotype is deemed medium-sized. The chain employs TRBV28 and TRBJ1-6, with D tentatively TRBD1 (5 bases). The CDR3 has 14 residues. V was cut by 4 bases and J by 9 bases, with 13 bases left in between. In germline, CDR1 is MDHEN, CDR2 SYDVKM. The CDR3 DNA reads TGTGCCAGCAGTTCCCTTGGGGGGACTTCACCCCTCCACTTT. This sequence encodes CASSSLGGTSPLHF.

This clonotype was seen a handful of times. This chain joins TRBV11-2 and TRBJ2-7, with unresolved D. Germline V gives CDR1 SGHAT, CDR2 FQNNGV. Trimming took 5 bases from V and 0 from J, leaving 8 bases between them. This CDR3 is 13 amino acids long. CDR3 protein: CASSAPSSYEQYF. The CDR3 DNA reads TGTGCCAGCAGCGCCCCAAGCTCCTACGAGCAGTACTTC.

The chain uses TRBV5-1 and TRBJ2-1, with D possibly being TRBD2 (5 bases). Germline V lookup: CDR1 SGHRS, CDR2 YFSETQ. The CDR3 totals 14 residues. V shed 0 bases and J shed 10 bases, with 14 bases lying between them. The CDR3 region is CASSLVARSTEQFF. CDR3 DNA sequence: TGCGCCAGCAGCTTGGTAGCGCGATCGACGGAGCAGTTCTTC.

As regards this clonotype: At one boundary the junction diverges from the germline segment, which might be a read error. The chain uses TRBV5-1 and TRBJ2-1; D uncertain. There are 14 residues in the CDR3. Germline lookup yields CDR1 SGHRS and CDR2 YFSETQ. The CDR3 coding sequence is TGCGCCAGCAGCTTGAGCGTCTCCAACAATGAGCAGTTCTTC. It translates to CASSLSVSNNEQFF.

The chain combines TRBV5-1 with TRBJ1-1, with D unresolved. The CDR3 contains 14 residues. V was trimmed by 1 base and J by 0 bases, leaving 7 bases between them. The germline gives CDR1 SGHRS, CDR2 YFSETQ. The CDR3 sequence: CASSLTSMNTEAFF. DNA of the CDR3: TGCGCCAGCAGCTTGACCAGCATGAACACTGAAGCTTTCTTT. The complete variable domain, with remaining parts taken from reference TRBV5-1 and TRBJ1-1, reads KAGVTQTPRYLIKTRGQQVTLSCSPISGHRSVSWYQQTPGQGLQFLFEYFSETQRNKGNFPGRFSGRQFSNSRSEMNVSTLELGDSALYLCASSLTSMNTEAFFGQGTRLTVV.

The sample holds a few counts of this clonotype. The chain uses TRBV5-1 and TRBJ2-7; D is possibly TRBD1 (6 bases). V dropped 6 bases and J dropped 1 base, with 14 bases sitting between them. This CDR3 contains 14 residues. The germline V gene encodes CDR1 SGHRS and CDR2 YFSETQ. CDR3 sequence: CASTRTETSYEQYF. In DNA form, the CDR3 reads TGCGCCAGCACCCGGACAGAAACGTCCTACGAGCAGTACTTC.

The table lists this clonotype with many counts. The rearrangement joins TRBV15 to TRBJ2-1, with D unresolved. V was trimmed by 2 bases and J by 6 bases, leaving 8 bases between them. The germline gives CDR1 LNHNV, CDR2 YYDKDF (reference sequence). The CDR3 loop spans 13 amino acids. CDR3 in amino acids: CATSRRQSNEQFF. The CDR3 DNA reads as TGTGCCACCAGCAGACGTCAGAGCAATGAGCAGTTCTTC.

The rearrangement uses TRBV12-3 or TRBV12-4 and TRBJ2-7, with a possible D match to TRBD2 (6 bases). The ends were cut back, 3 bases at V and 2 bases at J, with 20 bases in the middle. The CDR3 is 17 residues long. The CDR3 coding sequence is TGTGCCAGCAGTTTCAGAGCGGGCAGAACATTAGCCTACGAGCAGTACTTC. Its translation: CASSFRAGRTLAYEQYF.

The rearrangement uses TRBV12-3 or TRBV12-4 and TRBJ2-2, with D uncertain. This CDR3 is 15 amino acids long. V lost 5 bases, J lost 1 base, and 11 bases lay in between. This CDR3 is CASSLSWKNTGELFF. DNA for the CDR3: TGTGCCAGCAGTCTCTCGTGGAAGAACACCGGGGAGCTGTTTTTT.

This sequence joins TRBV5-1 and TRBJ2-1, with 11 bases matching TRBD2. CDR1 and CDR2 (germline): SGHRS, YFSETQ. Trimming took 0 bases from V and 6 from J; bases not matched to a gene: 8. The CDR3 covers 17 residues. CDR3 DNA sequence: TGCGCCAGCAGCTTGGTGGCGCTAGCGGGGGGACTCAATGAGCAGTTCTTC. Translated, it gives CASSLVALAGGLNEQFF.

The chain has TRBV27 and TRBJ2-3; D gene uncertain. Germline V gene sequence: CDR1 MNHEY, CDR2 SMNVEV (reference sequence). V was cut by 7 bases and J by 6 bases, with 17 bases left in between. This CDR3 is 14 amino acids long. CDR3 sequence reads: CASTSDPTYDTQYF. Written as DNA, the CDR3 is TGTGCCAGCACCTCCGACCCTACGTATGATACGCAGTATTTT.

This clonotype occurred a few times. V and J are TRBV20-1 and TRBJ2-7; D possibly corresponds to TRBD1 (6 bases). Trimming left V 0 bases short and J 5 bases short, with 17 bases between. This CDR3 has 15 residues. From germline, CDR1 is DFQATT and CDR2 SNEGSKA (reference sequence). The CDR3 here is CSARDPYRDTNEQYF. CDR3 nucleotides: TGCAGTGCTAGAGACCCCTACCGGGACACTAACGAGCAGTACTTC.

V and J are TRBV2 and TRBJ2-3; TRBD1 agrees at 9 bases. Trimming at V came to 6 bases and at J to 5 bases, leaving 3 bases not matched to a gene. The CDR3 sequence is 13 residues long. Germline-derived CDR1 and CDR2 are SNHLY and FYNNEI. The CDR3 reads CASRGTGLDTQYF. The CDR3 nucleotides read TGTGCCAGCAGAGGGACAGGGTTAGATACGCAGTATTTT.

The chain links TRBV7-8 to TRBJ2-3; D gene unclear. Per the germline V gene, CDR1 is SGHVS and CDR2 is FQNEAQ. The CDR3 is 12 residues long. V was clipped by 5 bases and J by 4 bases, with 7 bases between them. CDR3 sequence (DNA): TGTGCCAGCAGCGATCCAGCAGATACGCAGTATTTT. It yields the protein CASSDPADTQYF.

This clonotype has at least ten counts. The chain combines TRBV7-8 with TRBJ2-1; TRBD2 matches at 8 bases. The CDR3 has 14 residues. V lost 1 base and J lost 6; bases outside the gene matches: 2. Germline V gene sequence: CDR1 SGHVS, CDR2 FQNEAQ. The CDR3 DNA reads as TGTGCCAGCAGCTTAGGCGGACTAGCCAATGAGCAGTTCTTC. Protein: CASSLGGLANEQFF.

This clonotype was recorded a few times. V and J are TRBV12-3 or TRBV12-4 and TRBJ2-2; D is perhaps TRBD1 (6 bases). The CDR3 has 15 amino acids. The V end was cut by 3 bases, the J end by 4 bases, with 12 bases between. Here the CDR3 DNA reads TGTGCCAGCAGTTTTCAGGCAGGGGTCACCGGGGAGCTGTTTTTT. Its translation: CASSFQAGVTGELFF.

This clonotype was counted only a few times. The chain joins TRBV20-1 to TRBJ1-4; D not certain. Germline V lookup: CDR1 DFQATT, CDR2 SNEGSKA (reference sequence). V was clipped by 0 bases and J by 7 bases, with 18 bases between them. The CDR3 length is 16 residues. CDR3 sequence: CSAREGGPSAGEKLFF. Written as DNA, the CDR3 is TGCAGTGCTAGAGAGGGTGGGCCCTCGGCCGGTGAAAAACTGTTTTTT.

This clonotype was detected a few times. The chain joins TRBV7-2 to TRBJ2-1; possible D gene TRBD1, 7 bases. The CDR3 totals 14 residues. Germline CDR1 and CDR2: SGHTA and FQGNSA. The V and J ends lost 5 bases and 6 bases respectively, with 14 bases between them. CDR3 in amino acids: CASSPGGSVNEQFF. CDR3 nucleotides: TGTGCCAGCAGCCCAGGGGGGTCGGTCAATGAGCAGTTCTTC.

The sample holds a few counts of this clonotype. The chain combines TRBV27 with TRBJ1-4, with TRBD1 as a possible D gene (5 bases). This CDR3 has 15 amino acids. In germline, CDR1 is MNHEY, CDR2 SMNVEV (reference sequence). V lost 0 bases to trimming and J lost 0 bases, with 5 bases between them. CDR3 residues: CASSLSTATNEKLFF. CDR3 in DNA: TGTGCCAGCAGTTTATCGACAGCAACTAATGAAAAACTGTTTTTT.

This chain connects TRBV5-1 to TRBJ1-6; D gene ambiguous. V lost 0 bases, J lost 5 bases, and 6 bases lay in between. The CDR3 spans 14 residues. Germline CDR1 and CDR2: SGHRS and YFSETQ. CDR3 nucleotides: TGCGCCAGCAGCTTGGGCACGAATAATTCACCCCTCCACTTT. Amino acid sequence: CASSLGTNNSPLHF. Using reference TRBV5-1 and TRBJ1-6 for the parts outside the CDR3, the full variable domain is KAGVTQTPRYLIKTRGQQVTLSCSPISGHRSVSWYQQTPGQGLQFLFEYFSETQRNKGNFPGRFSGRQFSNSRSEMNVSTLELGDSALYLCASSLGTNNSPLHFGNGTRLTVT.

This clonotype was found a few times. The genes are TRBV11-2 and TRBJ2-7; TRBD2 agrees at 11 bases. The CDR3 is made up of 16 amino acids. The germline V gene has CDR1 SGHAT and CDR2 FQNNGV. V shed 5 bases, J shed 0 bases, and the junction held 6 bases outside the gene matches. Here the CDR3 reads CASSPMGLAASYEQYF. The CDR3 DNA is TGTGCCAGCAGCCCAATGGGACTAGCGGCCTCCTACGAGCAGTACTTC. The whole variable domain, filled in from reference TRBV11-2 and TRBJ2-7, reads EAGVAQSPRYKIIEKRQSVAFWCNPISGHATLYWYQQILGQGPKLLIQFQNNGVVDDSQLPKDRFSAERLKGVDSTLKIQPAKLEDSAVYLCASSPMGLAASYEQYFGPGTRLTVT.